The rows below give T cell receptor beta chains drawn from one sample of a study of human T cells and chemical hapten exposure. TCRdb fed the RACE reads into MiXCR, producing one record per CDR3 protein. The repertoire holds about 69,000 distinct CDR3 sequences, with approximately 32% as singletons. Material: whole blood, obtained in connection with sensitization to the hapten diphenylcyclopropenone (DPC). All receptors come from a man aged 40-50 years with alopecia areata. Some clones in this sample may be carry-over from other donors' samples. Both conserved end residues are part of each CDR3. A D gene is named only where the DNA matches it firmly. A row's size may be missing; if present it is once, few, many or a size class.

CASRWTENNSPLHF,TGTGCCAGCAGGTGGACAGAGAATAATTCACCCCTCCACTTT,-,-,14,TRBJ1-6,TRBV6-6
CASSQDGPQHF,TGTGCCAGCAGCCAAGACGGGCCCCAGCATTTT,few,-,11,TRBJ1-5,TRBV3-1
CASSLGPGHTTYNEQFF,TGTGCCAGCAGCTTAGGACCGGGACATACCACCTACAATGAGCAGTTCTTC,few,-,17,TRBJ2-1,TRBV7-2
CASSLSTNQETQYF,TGTGCCAGCAGTTTATCTACCAACCAAGAGACCCAGTACTTC,-,-,14,TRBJ2-5,TRBV28
CASSLAGLAGDEQFF,TGTGCCAGCAGCTTAGCGGGACTAGCGGGAGATGAGCAGTTCTTC,many,TRBD2,15,TRBJ2-1,TRBV7-9
CASSYWGASSSGNTIYF,TGTGCCAGCAGTTATTGGGGCGCCTCAAGCTCTGGAAACACCATATATTTT,-,-,17,TRBJ1-3,TRBV12-3/TRBV12-4
CASSPTPTSGRYEQYF,TGTGCCAGCAGTCCAACCCCGACTAGCGGGAGGTACGAGCAGTACTTC,few,TRBD2,16,TRBJ2-7,TRBV28
CAISESVWESEAFF,TGTGCCATCAGTGAGTCAGTCTGGGAGTCGGAAGCTTTCTTT,-,-,14,TRBJ1-1,TRBV10-3
CASSLRQLGTDTQYF,TGCGCCAGCAGCTTGCGTCAGCTAGGCACAGATACGCAGTATTTT,-,-,15,TRBJ2-3,TRBV5-1
CASGAGISSHEQYF,TGTGCCAGTGGGGCGGGGATCTCCTCCCACGAGCAGTACTTC,-,-,14,TRBJ2-7,TRBV3-1
CASSQDPWYNEQFF,TGTGCCAGCAGCCAAGATCCTTGGTACAATGAGCAGTTCTTC,once,-,14,TRBJ2-1,TRBV3-2
CASSQDQYQETQYF,TGTGCCAGCAGCCAAGACCAGTACCAAGAGACCCAGTACTTC,few,-,14,TRBJ2-5,TRBV7-9
CASSLMGGLRNYGYTF,TGTGCCAGCAGTTTAATGGGGGGGTTGAGGAACTATGGCTACACCTTC,-,-,16,TRBJ1-2,TRBV12-3/TRBV12-4
CASSPSALNEKLFF,TGTGCCAGCAGCCCGAGCGCATTAAATGAAAAACTGTTTTTT,few,-,14,TRBJ1-4,TRBV7-6
CASSYILSVAGVTHEQFF,TGTGCCAGCAGCTACATTTTAAGTGTAGCGGGAGTCACCCATGAGCAGTTCTTC,-,TRBD2,18,TRBJ2-1,TRBV11-2
CSARPLAGGLFYNEQFF,TGCAGTGCTAGGCCCCTAGCGGGAGGGCTTTTTTACAATGAGCAGTTCTTC,-,TRBD2,17,TRBJ2-1,TRBV20-1
CASSSSPLQETQYF,TGTGCCAGCAGTTCCTCGCCACTCCAAGAGACCCAGTACTTC,few,-,14,TRBJ2-5,TRBV28
CASSYTSSDTQYF,TGTGCCAGCAGCTATACGTCATCTGATACGCAGTATTTT,few,-,13,TRBJ2-3,TRBV5-6
CASSLSWGTEAFF,TGTGCCAGCAGTCTATCATGGGGCACTGAAGCTTTCTTT,few,-,13,TRBJ1-1,TRBV27
CASRKGLAGNEQFF,TGTGCCAGCAGAAAGGGACTAGCGGGCAATGAGCAGTTCTTC,-,TRBD2,14,TRBJ2-1,TRBV12-3/TRBV12-4
CASSEAGNTEAFF,TGTGCCAGCAGTGAGGCGGGGAACACTGAAGCTTTCTTT,-,-,13,TRBJ1-1,TRBV28
CASRPPGLAYEQYF,TGTGCCAGCAGACCCCCGGGACTAGCCTACGAGCAGTACTTC,few,TRBD2,14,TRBJ2-7,TRBV6-1
CATSSQGPQYF,TGTGCCACCAGCAGCCAGGGCCCCCAGTACTTC,few,-,11,TRBJ2-5,TRBV15